Listed here are 31 T cell receptor beta chains from one sample, sequenced in a study of T cell responses to AZD1222 COVID-19 vaccine. Libraries were prepared by immunoSEQ multiplex PCR; TCRdb keeps only in-frame clonotypes and omits some of them. The sample table includes over 140,000 clones. The sample consisted of peripheral blood. The receptors originated from an adult in good health.

J is TRBJ1-1 and V is TRBV3-1 (or the pseudogene TRBV3-2), with 9 nucleotides matching TRBD1. V shed 1 base and J 4 bases; nucleotides not matched to a gene: 1. The CDR3 has 14 amino acids. CDR1 is LGHDT and CDR2 is YNNKEL in the germline V gene (reference sequence). This CDR3 reads CASSQADRGTEAFF. The CDR3 nucleotides read TGTGCCAGCAGCCAAGCGGACAGGGGCACTGAAGCTTTCTTT.

J is TRBJ1-1 and V is TRBV10-3, with 7 nucleotides matching TRBD1. The CDR3 contains 15 residues. Germline V gene lookup returns CDR1 ENHRY and CDR2 SYGVKD. V shed 11 bases and J 0 bases; nucleotides not matched to a gene: 12. CDR3: CAANTGVALNTEAFF. The DNA for the CDR3 is TGTGCCGCAAACACAGGGGTGGCACTGAACACTGAAGCTTTCTTT.

J is TRBJ1-1 and V is TRBV28, with TRBD1 identical over 7 bases. Looked up from germline, CDR1 is MDHEN and CDR2 is SYDVKM. V gave up 4 bases and J gave up 5 bases; unmatched junction bases: 7. The CDR3 length is 14 residues. The CDR3: CASSSYRGGTEAFF. CDR3 coding DNA: TGTGCCAGCAGTTCCTACAGGGGAGGGACTGAAGCTTTCTTT.

The chain joins TRBV27 to TRBJ2-3; D is undetermined. The V gene lost 0 bases and the J gene lost 5 bases, with 12 bases spanning the gap. In germline, CDR1 is MNHEY, CDR2 SMNVEV (reference sequence). The CDR3 extends over 15 amino acids. The CDR3 nucleotides are TGTGCCAGCAGTTTATCGGGTGTGGTGGGAGATACGCAGTATTTT. This codes for CASSLSGVVGDTQYF.

CDR3 sequence reads: CASSPPAGSGANVLTF. CDR3 sequence (DNA): TGTGCCAGTAGTCCCCCGGCTGGCTCTGGGGCCAACGTCCTGACTTTC. The chain has TRBV19 and TRBJ2-6; D gene unclear. The CDR3 spans 16 residues. Germline V CDR1 and CDR2: LNHDA, SQIVND (reference sequence). Trimming removed 5 bases from V and 0 bases from J, with 11 bases in between.

The chain links TRBV6-1 to TRBJ2-7, with 12 bases fitting TRBD2. The CDR3 loop spans 16 amino acids. V shed 4 bases and J 0 bases; nucleotides not matched to a gene: 4. CDR1 and CDR2 from the germline V gene are MNHNS and SASEGT. The CDR3 nucleotides are TGTGCCAGCAGTGTCGGACTAGCGGGGAACTCCTACGAGCAGTACTTC. It yields the protein CASSVGLAGNSYEQYF.

The rearrangement uses TRBV5-1 and TRBJ1-5; 7 bases are a match to TRBD1. Looked up from germline, CDR1 is SGHRS and CDR2 is YFSETQ. J lost 0 bases, V lost 2 bases, and 2 bases had no gene match. The CDR3 contains 15 residues. CDR3 sequence: CASSLGGGSNQPQHF. The CDR3, as DNA: TGCGCCAGCAGCTTAGGGGGCGGTAGCAATCAGCCCCAGCATTTT.

The genes are TRBV12-3 or TRBV12-4 and TRBJ2-7; D is possibly TRBD1 (6 bases). The V end lost 4 bases, the J end lost 5 bases, and 9 bases lay between the germline ends. CDR3 length: 12 residues. The CDR3 DNA reads TGTGCCAGCAGTTCAGGGGTCCACGAGCAGTACTTC. Protein sequence: CASSSGVHEQYF.

This sequence joins TRBV18 and TRBJ1-5; tentative D call: TRBD1 (5 bases). Germline V lookup: CDR1 KGHSH, CDR2 LQKENI. The CDR3 is made up of 13 amino acids. The ends were cut back, 6 bases at V and 13 bases at J, with 19 bases in the middle. The CDR3 spells CASSLKKTGTQHF. The CDR3 nucleotides read TGTGCCAGCTCGCTAAAGAAAACAGGAACACAGCATTTT.

The V call is TRBV4-3, the J call TRBJ2-7; the match to TRBD1 covers 7 bases. The V gene's germline CDR1 is LGHNA and CDR2 YSLEER. This CDR3 is 15 amino acids long. J lost 2 bases, V lost 3 bases, and 7 bases had no gene match. CDR3 sequence: CASSQMTGSPYEQYF. In nucleotides, the CDR3 is TGCGCCAGCAGCCAGATGACAGGGTCCCCCTACGAGCAGTACTTC.

The CDR3 spells CASSLLGSQDETQYF. The CDR3 bases are TGTGCCAGCAGCTTATTAGGCAGTCAGGACGAGACCCAGTACTTC. The V and J genes are TRBV7-3 and TRBJ2-5; D not certain. This CDR3 comprises 15 residues. Germline-derived CDR1 and CDR2 are SGHTA and FQGTGA. The germline V and J ends were trimmed by 2 bases and 5 bases, with 15 bases remaining between them. The full variable domain, rest sourced from reference TRBV7-3 and TRBJ2-5, is GAGVSQTPSNKVTEKGKYVELRCDPISGHTALYWYRQSLGQGPEFLIYFQGTGAADDSGLPNDRFFAVRPEGSVSTLKIQRTERGDSAVYLCASSLLGSQDETQYFGPGTRLLVL.

J is TRBJ1-4 and V is TRBV4-1; maybe TRBD1 (5 bases). The V gene's germline CDR1 is MGHRA and CDR2 YSYEKL. V lost 0 bases and J lost 7, with 12 bases in between. The CDR3 is 15 residues long. CDR3 in amino acids: CASSQEGQGVEKLFF. CDR3 in DNA: TGCGCCAGCAGCCAAGAAGGGCAGGGAGTTGAAAAACTGTTTTTT.

This chain joins TRBV6-6 and TRBJ1-2; 7 bases are shared with TRBD1. This CDR3 has 14 amino acids. V dropped 4 bases and J dropped 5; count of bases not matched to a gene: 7. Germline CDR1 is MNHNY and CDR2 is SVGAGI (reference sequence). The CDR3 region has the DNA TGTGCCAGCAGTTCCTCGGACAGGAATTATGGCTACACCTTC. It is translated as CASSSSDRNYGYTF.

J is TRBJ2-1 and V is TRBV15; 11 nucleotides match TRBD1. Trimming took 2 bases from V and 15 from J; bases not matched to a gene: 6. The CDR3 extends over 13 amino acids. Germline CDR1 and CDR2: LNHNV and YYDKDF (reference sequence). The DNA of the CDR3 is TGTGCCACCAGCAGAAACCCCGGGACAGGGGGGTTCTTC. Encoded protein: CATSRNPGTGGFF.

This chain uses TRBV19 with TRBJ2-3; a possible D gene is TRBD1 (6 bases). This CDR3 spans 15 amino acids. CDR1 and CDR2 (germline): LNHDA, SQIVND (reference sequence). V was trimmed by 3 bases and J by 5 bases, leaving 15 bases between them. The CDR3: CASSMTGSSGDTQYF. CDR3 sequence (DNA): TGTGCCAGTAGTATGACAGGTTCGTCGGGAGATACGCAGTATTTT.

The V gene is TRBV7-3, the J gene TRBJ2-7; weak D call: TRBD2 (5 bases). The CDR3 loop spans 14 amino acids. CDR1 and CDR2 from the germline V gene are SGHTA and FQGTGA. Trimming pared 0 bases from V and 7 bases from J, leaving 13 bases between. CDR3 sequence: CASSLTASSGEQYF. The CDR3 DNA reads TGTGCCAGCAGCTTAACCGCTAGCTCAGGAGAGCAGTACTTC.

The chain employs TRBV15 and TRBJ1-2; D gene uncertain. Germline-derived CDR1 and CDR2 are LNHNV and YYDKDF (reference sequence). The CDR3 loop spans 20 amino acids. Trimming took off 0 bases at V and 6 bases at J, with 29 bases between the two ends. DNA for the CDR3: TGTGCCACCAGCAGAGATCTTGGCACCCGGGCTACGGAGGGTAGTAATGGCTACACCTTC. Encoded protein: CATSRDLGTRATEGSNGYTF.

The chain couples TRBV7-9 to TRBJ2-7, with 10 bases lining up with TRBD1. V lost 1 base, J lost 2 bases, and 2 bases stayed unmatched. This CDR3 is 15 amino acids long. Germline V gives CDR1 SEHNR, CDR2 FQNEAQ (reference sequence). The CDR3 DNA sequence: TGTGCCAGCAGCTTAGGGACAGGGGGGACCTACGAGCAGTACTTC. Amino acids: CASSLGTGGTYEQYF.

J is TRBJ2-2 and V is TRBV27; D is unresolved. The CDR3 runs 17 residues. The germline CDR1 and CDR2 sequences are MNHEY and SMNVEV (reference sequence). The V and J ends lost 0 bases and 0 bases respectively, with 11 bases between them. CDR3 sequence: CASSLSIWAANTGELFF. Written as DNA, the CDR3 is TGTGCCAGCAGTTTATCGATCTGGGCAGCGAACACCGGGGAGCTGTTTTTT.

V and J are TRBV14 and TRBJ1-5; D perhaps matches TRBD1 (6 bases). Germline V gives CDR1 SGHDN, CDR2 FVKESK. Trimming pared 4 bases from V and 3 bases from J, leaving 16 bases between. The CDR3 loop spans 16 amino acids. CDR3 in amino acids: CASSLDHRDNNQPQHF. The DNA for the CDR3 is TGTGCCAGCAGCCTTGACCACCGGGACAACAATCAGCCCCAGCATTTT.

The rearrangement links TRBV20-1 to TRBJ1-2; the D is unclear. Looked up from germline, CDR1 is DFQATT and CDR2 is SNEGSKA (reference sequence). With 5 bases removed from V and 5 bases from J, the gap between germline ends came to 6 bases. The CDR3 has 10 residues. The CDR3 DNA reads TGCAGTGCTTTCGAGTATGGCTACACCTTC. Protein: CSAFEYGYTF.

The V call is TRBV24-1, the J call TRBJ1-3, with 7 bases matching TRBD1. The ends lost 9 bases at V and 8 bases at J; junction bases unmatched: 15. The V gene's germline CDR1 is KGHDR and CDR2 SFDVKD. The CDR3 runs to 15 residues. The CDR3 DNA sequence: TGTGCCACCTTAATCCGAGGGGGCCCCTCCGACACCATATATTTT. It specifies CATLIRGGPSDTIYF.

The chain carries TRBV6-2 or TRBV6-3 and TRBJ2-7, with D hard to call. V lost 7 bases and J 5 bases, leaving 9 bases between the germline ends. This CDR3 has 11 residues. Germline V gene data show CDR1 as MNHEY and CDR2 as SVGEGT. CDR3 nucleotide sequence: TGTGCCAGCACCCCCGGTCACGAGCAGTACTTC. This translates into CASTPGHEQYF.

The chain combines TRBV6-5 with TRBJ2-1; TRBD1 agrees at 7 bases. J was trimmed by 0 bases and V by 7 bases; bases with no gene match: 0. Germline V lookup: CDR1 MNHEY, CDR2 SVGAGI. This CDR3 is 13 amino acids long. This CDR3 reads CASTGGSYNEQFF. The DNA of the CDR3 is TGTGCCAGCACAGGGGGCTCCTACAATGAGCAGTTCTTC.

The V gene is TRBV5-1, the J gene TRBJ2-7, with D perhaps TRBD1 (5 bases). Trimming stripped 0 bases from V and 4 bases from J, with 11 bases between. The V gene's germline CDR1 is SGHRS and CDR2 YFSETQ. CDR3 length: 14 residues. CDR3 DNA: TGCGCCAGCAGCTTGGCAGGGCCCCAATACGAGCAGTACTTC. This encodes CASSLAGPQYEQYF.

V gene TRBV3-1 (or the pseudogene TRBV3-2) combines with J gene TRBJ2-7, with D hard to call. This CDR3 spans 15 amino acids. Trimming shortened V by 0 bases and J by 2 bases, and 11 bases separated the two germline ends. CDR1 and CDR2 (germline): LGHDT, YNNKEL (reference sequence). CDR3 in amino acids: CASSQDRSVAYEQYF. The CDR3 nucleotides read TGTGCCAGCAGCCAAGATCGGTCGGTGGCCTACGAGCAGTACTTC.

The genes are TRBV9 and TRBJ2-3; D tentatively reads TRBD1 or TRBD2 (5 bases each). From germline, CDR1 is SGDLS and CDR2 YYNGEE. The CDR3 has 14 residues. Trimming pared 1 base from V and 6 bases from J, leaving 12 bases between. The CDR3 reads CASSVTGRWDTQYF. Written as DNA, the CDR3 is TGTGCCAGCAGCGTAACGGGGCGATGGGATACGCAGTATTTT.

V and J are TRBV15 and TRBJ2-3; 8 bases are shared with TRBD2. Per the germline V gene, CDR1 is LNHNV and CDR2 is YYDKDF (reference sequence). The CDR3 loop spans 14 amino acids. The V gene end was trimmed by 5 bases and the J gene end by 4 bases; junction bases not matched to a gene: 5. Written as DNA, the CDR3 is TGTGCCACCAGCCGGCGGGGGGTCCCAGATACGCAGTATTTT. Amino acid sequence: CATSRRGVPDTQYF.

The V gene is TRBV5-6, the J gene TRBJ1-3; tentatively, D is TRBD1 (6 bases). Trimming left V 3 bases short and J 2 bases short, with 18 bases between. CDR1 is SGHDT, CDR2 YYEEEE, per germline. CDR3 length: 17 amino acids. CDR3 nucleotides: TGTGCCAGCAGCTCCCAGAATTACAGGGTCACTGGAAACACCATATATTTT. Amino acid sequence: CASSSQNYRVTGNTIYF.

The genes are TRBV12-3 or TRBV12-4 and TRBJ1-1; possible D gene TRBD1, 5 bases. V was pared by 7 bases and J by 11 bases, with 20 bases between. The CDR3 length is 13 residues. The CDR3 DNA sequence: TGTGCCAGCAATACAGATGGGGCCCCTGGGGCTTTCTTT. It codes for CASNTDGAPGAFF.

The genes are TRBV19 and TRBJ1-4, with D possibly TRBD1 on 6 matching bases. Per the germline V gene, CDR1 is LNHDA and CDR2 is SQIVND (reference sequence). The CDR3 loop spans 17 amino acids. Trimming removed 3 bases at V and 0 bases at J, with 14 bases between. CDR3 in DNA: TGTGCCAGTAGTATCCCAGGGGATACCGCAACTAATGAAAAACTGTTTTTT. Translation gives CASSIPGDTATNEKLFF.